This TCR beta chain was captured by sequencing in a study of blood T cells in healthy people across ages. Trimming shortened V by 2 bases and J by 7 bases, and 21 bases separated the two germline ends. CDR3 length equals 17 residues. Germline CDR1 SGHTA, CDR2 FQGNSA. This clonotype showed up many times. For the second PCR, which ran for roughly 7 to 11 cycles, a sample-barcoded 5' primer and a J-beta primer mix were used. TCRdb re-analysed the 5' RACE reads in MiXCR, keeping a single row per CDR3 protein. The sample yields 870,000 or so distinct CDR3 sequences, about 28% seen once. Sequencing was done on a sample of blood. The source is an elderly woman in good health. V and J are TRBV7-2 and TRBJ2-1; TRBD2 might be the D (7 bases). The chain's CDR3 is CASSLRKRGGLGNEQFF. The CDR3 nucleotides read TGTGCCAGCAGCTTAAGGAAAAGGGGGGGCCTTGGGAATGAGCAGTTCTTC.